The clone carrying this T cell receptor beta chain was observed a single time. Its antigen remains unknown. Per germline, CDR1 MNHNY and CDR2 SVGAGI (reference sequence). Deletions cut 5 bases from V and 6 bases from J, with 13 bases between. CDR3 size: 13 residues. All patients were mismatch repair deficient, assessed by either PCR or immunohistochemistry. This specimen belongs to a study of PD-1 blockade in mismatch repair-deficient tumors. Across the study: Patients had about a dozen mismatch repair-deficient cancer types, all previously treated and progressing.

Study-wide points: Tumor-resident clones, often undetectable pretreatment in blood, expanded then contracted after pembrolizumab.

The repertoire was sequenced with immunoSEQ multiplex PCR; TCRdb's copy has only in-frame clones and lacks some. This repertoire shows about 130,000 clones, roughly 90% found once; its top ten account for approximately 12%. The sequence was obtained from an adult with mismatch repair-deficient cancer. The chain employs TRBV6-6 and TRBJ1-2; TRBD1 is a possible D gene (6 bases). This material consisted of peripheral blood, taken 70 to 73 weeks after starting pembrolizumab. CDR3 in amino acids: CASSPTGRNGYTF. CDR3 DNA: TGTGCCAGCAGTCCTACAGGGCGAAATGGCTACACCTTC.